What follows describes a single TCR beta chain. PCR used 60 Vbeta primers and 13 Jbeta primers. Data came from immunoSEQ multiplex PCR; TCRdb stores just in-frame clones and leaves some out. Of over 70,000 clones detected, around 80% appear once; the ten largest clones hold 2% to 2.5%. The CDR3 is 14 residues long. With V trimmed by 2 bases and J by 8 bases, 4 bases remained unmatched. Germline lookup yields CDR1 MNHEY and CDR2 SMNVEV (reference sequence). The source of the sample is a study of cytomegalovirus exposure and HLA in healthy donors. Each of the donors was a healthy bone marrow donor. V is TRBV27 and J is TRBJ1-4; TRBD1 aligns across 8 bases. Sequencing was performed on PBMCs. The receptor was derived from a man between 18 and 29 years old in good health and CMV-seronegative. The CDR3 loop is CASSLAGGYEKLFF. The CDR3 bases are TGTGCCAGCAGTTTAGCAGGGGGCTACGAAAAACTGTTTTTT.